The 10 T cell receptor beta chains in this list originate from one sample, sequenced in a study of cytomegalovirus exposure and HLA in healthy donors. The PCR contained 60 Vbeta and 13 Jbeta primers. Sequencing was performed with immunoSEQ multiplex PCR; in TCRdb, only in-frame clones are kept and a portion is missing. The table shows about 110,000 clones, with 70% to 80% occurring only once. The sequenced sample consisted of PBMCs. These receptors were collected from a man in his forties or fifties in good health and CMV-seropositive.

The chain is built from TRBV27 and TRBJ2-1; 14 bases are a match to TRBD2. Germline CDR1 and CDR2: MNHEY and SMNVEV (reference sequence). V was pared by 2 bases and J by 8 bases, with 8 bases of the junction left unmatched. The CDR3 contains 17 residues. CDR3 nucleotides: TGTGCCAGCAGTTTAGGGGGGGGACTAGCGGGAGAAGATGAGCAGTTCTTC. Protein sequence: CASSLGGGLAGEDEQFF.

This clone was counted a few times. The chain has TRBV19 and TRBJ2-5, with 9 bases that match TRBD1. The CDR3 has 14 residues. Losses at the gene ends were 6 bases for V and 3 bases for J; bases not matched to a gene: 5. Germline assignment: CDR1 LNHDA and CDR2 SQIVND (reference sequence). The CDR3 spells CASRDRGAEETQYF. CDR3 nucleotides: TGTGCCAGTAGGGACAGGGGTGCGGAAGAGACCCAGTACTTC.

This rearrangement joins TRBV20-1 to TRBJ1-1; D is ambiguous. Per the germline V gene, CDR1 is DFQATT and CDR2 is SNEGSKA (reference sequence). Trimming cost V 4 bases and J 11 bases, with 14 bases left between them. CDR3 length: 11 amino acids. The CDR3 nucleotides read TGCAGTGCTATGGTGCAGGCCACGGCTTTCTTT. Protein sequence: CSAMVQATAFF.

Only a few counts were recorded for this clone. The rearrangement links TRBV29-1 to TRBJ2-1, with 8 bases lining up with TRBD2. The trim removed 5 bases at V and 8 bases at J, leaving 11 bases unmatched. Germline V gene sequence: CDR1 SQVTM, CDR2 ANQGSEA. The CDR3 length is 14 residues. The CDR3 spells CSVSPPSGGDEQFF. In nucleotides, the CDR3 is TGCAGCGTTTCCCCCCCGAGCGGGGGCGATGAGCAGTTCTTC.

The chain employs TRBV5-6 and TRBJ2-3; 9 bases agree with TRBD2. Germline V CDR1 and CDR2: SGHDT, YYEEEE. This CDR3 has 16 amino acids. Losses at the gene ends were 1 base for V and 4 bases for J; bases not matched to a gene: 7. The CDR3: CASSLTSGGSADTQYF. The CDR3 nucleotides read TGTGCCAGCAGCTTGACCAGCGGGGGGTCGGCAGATACGCAGTATTTT.

CDR3 in DNA: TGCAGCGTTGGTTGGACACTGACTGAAGCTTTCTTT. Translation gives CSVGWTLTEAFF. This chain uses TRBV29-1 with TRBJ1-1; a weak D match, TRBD1 (5 bases). The ends were cut back, 4 bases at V and 5 bases at J, with 11 bases in the middle. CDR1 and CDR2 from the germline V gene are SQVTM and ANQGSEA. The CDR3 runs 12 residues.

The chain couples TRBV18 to TRBJ2-1; TRBD2 matches at 7 bases. The V gene's germline CDR1 is KGHSH and CDR2 LQKENI. The CDR3 has 15 residues. Germline trimming cut 2 bases from V and 6 bases from J; bases unmatched to any gene: 7. CDR3 region: CASSPSMGEGNEQFF. CDR3 bases: TGTGCCAGCTCACCATCCATGGGGGAGGGCAATGAGCAGTTCTTC.

The CDR3: CAISDATGNPYGYTF. The CDR3 DNA reads TGTGCCATCAGTGATGCAACAGGGAACCCATATGGCTACACCTTC. The chain combines TRBV10-3 with TRBJ1-2, with a possible D match to TRBD1 (6 bases). Germline V gene lookup returns CDR1 ENHRY and CDR2 SYGVKD. CDR3 size: 15 residues. Deletions cut 3 bases from V and 5 bases from J, with 16 bases between.

The chain recombines TRBV6-1 with TRBJ1-2; the D gene is possibly TRBD1 (6 bases). The CDR3 loop spans 14 amino acids. V lost 7 bases and J 5 bases, leaving 17 bases between the germline ends. Germline values: CDR1 MNHNS, CDR2 SASEGT. CDR3 protein: CASTFLTGGYGYTF. For the CDR3, the DNA is TGTGCCAGCACCTTTCTGACAGGAGGTTATGGCTACACCTTC.

This clone was detected once. The chain has TRBV5-1 and TRBJ2-5; D is perhaps TRBD2 (5 bases). The closer fit of TRBJ2-7 to the DNA end suggests the J call may be wrong. The CDR3 spans 15 residues. Germline lookup yields CDR1 SGHRS and CDR2 YFSETQ. CDR3 amino acids: CASSLVRGQAYEQYF. DNA of the CDR3: TGCGCCAGCAGCTTGGTTCGGGGTCAGGCCTACGAGCAGTACTTC.